Listed here are 26 T cell receptor beta chains from one sample, sequenced in a study of neoadjuvant anti-PD-1 for oral cavity cancer. Generated by immunoSEQ multiplex PCR, the TCRdb table keeps only in-frame clones and is missing some. The table shows 16,000 or so clones, with around two thirds occurring only once. This material consisted of PBMCs, taken before nivolumab (anti-PD-1) treatment. The receptors here all came from a person aged 35 to 85 with oral cavity squamous cell carcinoma.

The chain couples TRBV9 to TRBJ2-1, with a weak D call TRBD2 (5 bases). CDR1 and CDR2 (germline): SGDLS, YYNGEE. The CDR3 runs to 14 residues. Trimming stripped 3 bases from V and 7 bases from J, with 14 bases between. The CDR3 region has the DNA TGTGCCAGCAGCGGCCCCTGGAGAGGGAATGAGCAGTTCTTC. It specifies CASSGPWRGNEQFF. Using reference TRBV9 and TRBJ2-1 for the parts outside the CDR3, the full variable domain is DSGVTQTPKHLITATGQRVTLRCSPRSGDLSVYWYQQSLDQGLQFLIQYYNGEERAKGNILERFSAQQFPDLHSELNLSSLELGDSALYFCASSGPWRGNEQFFGPGTRLTVL.

CDR3 protein: CASSLVSVAGSYNEQFF. CDR3 sequence (DNA): TGCGCCAGCAGCTTGGTATCCGTAGCGGGTTCCTACAATGAGCAGTTCTTC. The V gene is TRBV5-1, the J gene TRBJ2-1; TRBD2 agrees at 7 bases. The CDR3 covers 17 residues. Germline lookup yields CDR1 SGHRS and CDR2 YFSETQ. V trimming: 0 bases; J trimming: 1 base; junction bases outside the gene matches: 7. The variable domain in full, with the rest retrieved from reference TRBV5-1 and TRBJ2-1, is KAGVTQTPRYLIKTRGQQVTLSCSPISGHRSVSWYQQTPGQGLQFLFEYFSETQRNKGNFPGRFSGRQFSNSRSEMNVSTLELGDSALYLCASSLVSVAGSYNEQFFGPGTRLTVL.

The V call is TRBV7-6, the J call TRBJ2-7; weak D call: TRBD1 (6 bases). This CDR3 has 13 residues. Trimming took off 6 bases at V and 3 bases at J, with 12 bases between the two ends. Germline V gives CDR1 SGHVS, CDR2 FNYEAQ. CDR3 loop: CASSQGLGYEQYF. CDR3 nucleotide sequence: TGTGCCAGCAGTCAGGGGCTAGGCTACGAGCAGTACTTC.

The chain recombines TRBV29-1 with TRBJ1-4; D possibly corresponds to TRBD1 (5 bases). The CDR3 has 14 amino acids. V lost 3 bases and J 7 bases, leaving 15 bases between the germline ends. Germline V CDR1 and CDR2: SQVTM, ANQGSEA. The CDR3 DNA is TGCAGCGTTGAGCGAGGGGCCGACGGTGAAAAACTGTTTTTT. Translated: CSVERGADGEKLFF.

The chain links TRBV5-5 to TRBJ1-1, with D unclear. Trimming removed 4 bases from V and 4 bases from J, with 14 bases in between. This CDR3 has 14 residues. The V gene's germline CDR1 is SGHKS and CDR2 YYEKEE (reference sequence). CDR3 in amino acids: CASSPYASATEAFF. The CDR3 coding sequence is TGTGCCAGCAGCCCATATGCCTCGGCCACTGAAGCTTTCTTT.

This chain joins TRBV6-1 and TRBJ2-2; 8 positions agree with TRBD2. V dropped 7 bases and J dropped 6; count of bases not matched to a gene: 7. The CDR3 covers 14 residues. The germline V gene has CDR1 MNHNS and CDR2 SASEGT. The CDR3, as DNA: TGTGCCAGCATTGCTAGCGGGTGGGCCGGGGAGCTGTTTTTT. Its translation: CASIASGWAGELFF.

V and J are TRBV29-1 and TRBJ2-1; 10 bases are a match to TRBD2. J was trimmed by 7 bases and V by 8 bases; bases with no gene match: 11. The CDR3 is 14 amino acids. Germline CDR1 SQVTM, CDR2 ANQGSEA. CDR3 amino acids: CSFGTSAPGNEQFF. The CDR3 coding sequence is TGCAGCTTCGGGACTAGCGCACCTGGGAATGAGCAGTTCTTC.

This clone has just a few counts. The chain couples TRBV27 to TRBJ1-2; 11 nucleotides align to TRBD1. The CDR3 consists of 20 residues. The germline V gene has CDR1 MNHEY and CDR2 SMNVEV (reference sequence). V shed 5 bases and J 2 bases; nucleotides not matched to a gene: 19. The CDR3 loop reads CASSPSLNRDRGWINYGYTF. In DNA, the CDR3 is TGTGCCAGCAGTCCGTCTCTCAACCGGGACAGGGGGTGGATCAACTATGGCTACACCTTC.

This clone has more than one count but fewer than ten. This sequence joins TRBV7-3 and TRBJ1-1, with TRBD1 as a possible D gene (5 bases). With 2 bases removed from V and 1 base from J, the gap between germline ends came to 8 bases. The CDR3 loop spans 14 amino acids. Germline-derived CDR1 and CDR2 are SGHTA and FQGTGA. CDR3 nucleotide sequence: TGTGCCAGCAGCTTAGGGGGACCGAACACTGAAGCTTTCTTT. Protein product: CASSLGGPNTEAFF.

This chain uses TRBV20-1 with TRBJ2-1, with no clear D. V shed 1 base and J shed 7 bases, with 5 bases lying between them. In germline, CDR1 is DFQATT, CDR2 SNEGSKA (reference sequence). The CDR3 extends over 11 amino acids. CDR3 DNA: TGCAGTGCTAGAGTCCTTAATGAGCAGTTCTTC. This translates into CSARVLNEQFF.

The chain combines TRBV10-3 with TRBJ2-1; D possibly corresponds to TRBD1 (5 bases). CDR3 length equals 14 residues. Trimming took off 0 bases at V and 5 bases at J, with 8 bases between the two ends. Per germline, CDR1 ENHRY and CDR2 SYGVKD. CDR3 in amino acids: CAISESRGHNEQFF. In DNA, the CDR3 is TGTGCCATCAGTGAGTCAAGGGGCCACAATGAGCAGTTCTTC.

This chain links TRBV27 with TRBJ2-7, with 14 bases lining up with TRBD2. The CDR3 contains 15 residues. Germline CDR1 MNHEY, CDR2 SMNVEV (reference sequence). Trimming cost V 7 bases and J 6 bases; bases outside gene matches: 8. In DNA, the CDR3 is TGTGCCAGCATCGAGACTAGCGGGAGGGCCCGCGAGCAGTACTTC. It yields the protein CASIETSGRAREQYF.

The rearrangement links TRBV7-3 to TRBJ2-3; D is undetermined. V dropped 5 bases and J dropped 5 bases, with 8 bases sitting between them. Germline CDR1 SGHTA, CDR2 FQGTGA. The CDR3 length is 12 residues. This CDR3 is CASSSDLDTQYF. The CDR3 DNA reads TGTGCCAGCAGCAGCGACTTAGATACGCAGTATTTT.

The chain joins TRBV30 to TRBJ2-3; 7 bases align to TRBD1. V gave up 5 bases and J gave up 3 bases; unmatched junction bases: 5. Per germline, CDR1 GTSNPN and CDR2 SVGIG (reference sequence). CDR3 length: 13 residues. In nucleotides, the CDR3 is TGTGCCTGGGGGGACAGCCGAACAGATACGCAGTATTTT. Its protein product is CAWGDSRTDTQYF.

This clone has just a few counts. The chain uses TRBV14 and TRBJ2-2; D uncertain. Trimming took off 6 bases at V and 6 bases at J, with 11 bases between the two ends. The V gene's germline CDR1 is SGHDN and CDR2 FVKESK. The CDR3 runs 13 residues. The CDR3 is CASSLTNSGELFF. DNA for the CDR3: TGTGCCAGCAGTCTCACAAATTCCGGGGAGCTGTTTTTT.

This clone was counted only a few times. V and J are TRBV9 and TRBJ2-7; D not certain. This CDR3 region has 14 residues. Germline lookup yields CDR1 SGDLS and CDR2 YYNGEE. The V end was cut by 0 bases, the J end by 1 base, with 8 bases between. The CDR3 region is CASSVALGSYEQYF. In DNA, the CDR3 is TGTGCCAGCAGCGTAGCTCTGGGTTCCTACGAGCAGTACTTC.

In this sample, this clone turned up a few times. V gene TRBV9 combines with J gene TRBJ2-3, with 8 bases identical to TRBD1. The V and J ends lost 0 bases and 2 bases, in that order; junction bases with no gene match: 8. In germline, CDR1 is SGDLS, CDR2 YYNGEE. This CDR3 has 17 residues. The CDR3 region is CASSVGDRGVPTDTQYF. CDR3 coding DNA: TGTGCCAGCAGCGTAGGTGACAGGGGTGTACCCACAGATACGCAGTATTTT. Variable domain in full (rest from reference TRBV9 and TRBJ2-3): DSGVTQTPKHLITATGQRVTLRCSPRSGDLSVYWYQQSLDQGLQFLIQYYNGEERAKGNILERFSAQQFPDLHSELNLSSLELGDSALYFCASSVGDRGVPTDTQYFGPGTRLTVL.

The chain recombines TRBV29-1 with TRBJ1-3; D call uncertain. Trimming cost V 3 bases and J 2 bases, with 8 bases left between them. The germline V gene encodes CDR1 SQVTM and CDR2 ANQGSEA. The CDR3 contains 13 residues. The CDR3 DNA is TGCAGCGTTGACGGGGATGCTGGAAACACCATATATTTT. Translating it yields CSVDGDAGNTIYF.

V is TRBV29-1 and J is TRBJ2-5; D ambiguous. V dropped 4 bases and J dropped 5 bases, with 14 bases sitting between them. The CDR3 has 13 residues. The germline V gene encodes CDR1 SQVTM and CDR2 ANQGSEA. The CDR3 DNA reads TGCAGCGTTGGATGGCAGTCTGGGGAGACCCAGTACTTC. This sequence encodes CSVGWQSGETQYF.

V and J are TRBV5-1 and TRBJ2-1; D gene uncertain. Trimming left V 4 bases short and J 0 bases short, with 8 bases between. The CDR3 is 14 amino acids. Germline V lookup: CDR1 SGHRS, CDR2 YFSETQ. In nucleotides, the CDR3 is TGCGCCAGCAGCCCCGACGGCTCCTACAATGAGCAGTTCTTC. As protein: CASSPDGSYNEQFF.

The table lists this clone with a count of one. The V gene is TRBV7-9, the J gene TRBJ1-5, with D possibly being TRBD1 (5 bases). The V end lost 1 base, the J end lost 7 bases, and 11 bases lay between the germline ends. The CDR3 consists of 14 residues. Germline V gene lookup returns CDR1 SEHNR and CDR2 FQNEAQ (reference sequence). Written as DNA, the CDR3 is TGTGCCAGCAGCTTAGGGTGGGGGGACCAGCCCCAGCATTTT. Amino acid sequence: CASSLGWGDQPQHF.

This clone was seen only a few times. This chain connects TRBV6-6 to TRBJ1-5; D is perhaps TRBD1 (5 bases). Germline loops: CDR1 MNHNY, CDR2 SVGAGI (reference sequence). The CDR3 totals 13 residues. Trimming shortened V by 5 bases and J by 5 bases, and 10 bases separated the two germline ends. The CDR3 reads CASSPQGHQPQHF. CDR3 DNA sequence: TGTGCCAGCAGTCCCCAGGGACATCAGCCCCAGCATTTT.

A few counts support this clone. The chain carries TRBV7-9 and TRBJ2-7, with 8 bases identical to TRBD2. J was trimmed by 4 bases and V by 5 bases; bases with no gene match: 7. The CDR3 has 14 amino acids. CDR1 is SEHNR, CDR2 FQNEAQ, per germline (reference sequence). In nucleotides, the CDR3 is TGTGCCAGCAGCCCCGGGACTAGGGATTACGAGCAGTACTTC. Protein sequence: CASSPGTRDYEQYF.

This sequence joins TRBV2 and TRBJ1-2; D call uncertain. Germline lookup yields CDR1 SNHLY and CDR2 FYNNEI. Trimming stripped 10 bases from V and 7 bases from J, with 19 bases between. CDR3 length equals 13 residues. CDR3 coding DNA: TGTGCCACCAAACTGGAGGCGGCGGTTGGCTACACCTTC. Translated, it gives CATKLEAAVGYTF.

V usage is TRBV9 and J usage is TRBJ1-3, with D perhaps matching TRBD1 (6 bases). V was cut by 3 bases and J by 4 bases, with 14 bases left in between. In germline, CDR1 is SGDLS, CDR2 YYNGEE. This CDR3 is built from 15 residues. The CDR3 loop is CASSAGQISGNTIYF. The DNA of the CDR3 is TGTGCCAGCAGCGCAGGACAGATTTCCGGAAACACCATATATTTT.

A few counts support this clone. V gene TRBV19 combines with J gene TRBJ2-7, with D possibly being TRBD1 (6 bases). Germline lookup yields CDR1 LNHDA and CDR2 SQIVND (reference sequence). The V and J ends lost 4 bases and 4 bases respectively, with 17 bases between them. This CDR3 is built from 15 residues. CDR3 in DNA: TGTGCCAGTAGTACCGGGACAAGGGTACGATACGAGCAGTACTTC. It is translated as CASSTGTRVRYEQYF.